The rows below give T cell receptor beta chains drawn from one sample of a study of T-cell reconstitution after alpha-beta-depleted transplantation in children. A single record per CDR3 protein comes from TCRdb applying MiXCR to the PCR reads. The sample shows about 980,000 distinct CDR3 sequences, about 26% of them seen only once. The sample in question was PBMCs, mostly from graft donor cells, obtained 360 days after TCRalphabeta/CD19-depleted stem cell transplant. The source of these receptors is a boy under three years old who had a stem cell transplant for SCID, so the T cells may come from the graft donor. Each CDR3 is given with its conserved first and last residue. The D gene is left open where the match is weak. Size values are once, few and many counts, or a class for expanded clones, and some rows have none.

cdr3_aa: CASREMRWTLNTEAFF; cdr3_nt: TGTGCCAGCAGGGAGATGAGGTGGACCTTGAACACTGAAGCTTTCTTT; j_call: TRBJ1-1; clone_size: NA; d_call: NA; v_call: TRBV7-2
cdr3_aa: CAISGLAGQYNEQFF; cdr3_nt: TGTGCCATCAGTGGACTAGCGGGGCAGTACAATGAGCAGTTCTTC; j_call: TRBJ2-1; clone_size: few; d_call: TRBD2; v_call: TRBV10-3
cdr3_aa: CASSFEAGTFNQPQHF; cdr3_nt: TGTGCCAGCAGTTTTGAGGCAGGGACGTTCAATCAGCCCCAGCATTTT; j_call: TRBJ1-5; clone_size: NA; d_call: NA; v_call: TRBV12-3/TRBV12-4
cdr3_aa: CSAKVETGILGTEAFF; cdr3_nt: TGCAGCGCCAAAGTGGAGACAGGGATCTTGGGCACTGAAGCTTTCTTT; j_call: TRBJ1-1; clone_size: few; d_call: TRBD1; v_call: TRBV29-1
cdr3_aa: CASSSEGAQYTGELFF; cdr3_nt: TGTGCCAGCAGCAGTGAGGGGGCACAGTACACCGGGGAGCTGTTTTTT; j_call: TRBJ2-2; clone_size: NA; d_call: TRBD1; v_call: TRBV5-5
cdr3_aa: CSTIRGRGTEAFF; cdr3_nt: TGCAGTACTATCAGGGGGCGCGGCACTGAAGCTTTCTTT; j_call: TRBJ1-1; clone_size: once; d_call: TRBD1; v_call: TRBV20-1
cdr3_aa: CASSQDWALYGNNEQFF; cdr3_nt: TGCGCCAGCAGCCAAGATTGGGCACTGTACGGGAACAATGAGCAGTTCTTC; j_call: TRBJ2-1; clone_size: NA; d_call: NA; v_call: TRBV4-3
cdr3_aa: CASSPLREGSGYTF; cdr3_nt: TGTGCCAGCAGCCCACTCAGGGAGGGGAGTGGCTACACCTTC; j_call: TRBJ1-2; clone_size: few; d_call: NA; v_call: TRBV7-2
cdr3_aa: CASSRAGNTIYF; cdr3_nt: TGTGCCAGCTCGAGGGCTGGAAACACCATATATTTT; j_call: TRBJ1-3; clone_size: few; d_call: NA; v_call: TRBV28
cdr3_aa: CATSDATGITPQHF; cdr3_nt: TGTGCCACCAGTGACGCGACAGGGATTACGCCCCAGCATTTT; j_call: TRBJ1-5; clone_size: NA; d_call: TRBD1; v_call: TRBV24-1
cdr3_aa: CATLRDTINQPQHF; cdr3_nt: TGTGCCACCCTCCGGGACACCATCAATCAGCCCCAGCATTTT; j_call: TRBJ1-5; clone_size: few; d_call: NA; v_call: TRBV6-2/TRBV6-3
cdr3_aa: CASSLGGGEYNEQFF; cdr3_nt: TGTGCCAGCAGTCTTGGGGGGGGTGAGTACAATGAGCAGTTCTTC; j_call: TRBJ2-1; clone_size: few; d_call: TRBD2; v_call: TRBV12-3/TRBV12-4
cdr3_aa: CASSRSSTSGENIQYF; cdr3_nt: TGTGCCAGCAGCCGATCCTCGACTAGCGGGGAAAACATTCAGTACTTC; j_call: TRBJ2-4; clone_size: NA; d_call: TRBD2; v_call: TRBV11-2
cdr3_aa: CASSQEGQGARSYEQYF; cdr3_nt: TGCGCCAGCAGCCAAGAGGGACAGGGGGCGCGCTCCTACGAGCAGTACTTC; j_call: TRBJ2-7; clone_size: once; d_call: TRBD1; v_call: TRBV4-3
cdr3_aa: CATRPRAVGTEAFF; cdr3_nt: TGTGCCACCCGCCCGCGGGCGGTAGGGACTGAAGCTTTCTTT; j_call: TRBJ1-1; clone_size: NA; d_call: NA; v_call: TRBV6-1
cdr3_aa: CASSPHGGTSTDTQYF; cdr3_nt: TGCGCCAGCAGCCCCCATGGGGGGACGAGCACAGATACGCAGTATTTT; j_call: TRBJ2-3; clone_size: few; d_call: NA; v_call: TRBV5-1
cdr3_aa: CSAGQGEKNTEAFF; cdr3_nt: TGCAGCGCCGGACAGGGCGAAAAGAACACTGAAGCTTTCTTT; j_call: TRBJ1-1; clone_size: NA; d_call: TRBD1; v_call: TRBV29-1